The 5 T cell receptor beta chains below come from one sample, sequenced in a study of identical twins. TCRdb used MiXCR to reprocess the 5' RACE reads, holding one entry per CDR3 protein. The table records some 730,000 distinct CDR3 sequences, 15% to 20% of them present only once. The same sample was also used in a study of T cells expressing NK-cell markers.

The sample taken for sequencing was PBMCs. The source is a woman between 18 and 29 years old in good health.

This clonotype was found a few times. The chain couples TRBV7-3 to TRBJ2-1; D is uncertain. Germline V gives CDR1 SGHTA, CDR2 FQGTGA. This CDR3 has 13 residues. V lost 5 bases and J 6 bases, leaving 11 bases between the germline ends. The CDR3 nucleotides are TGTGCCAGCAGCGCTCAAGCGACCAATGAGCAGTTCTTC. This sequence encodes CASSAQATNEQFF.

The J gene is TRBJ1-2, the V gene TRBV20-1; D is possibly TRBD1 (6 bases). This CDR3 contains 15 residues. V was shortened by 0 bases and J by 4 bases, with 15 bases between the two germline ends. Germline V lookup: CDR1 DFQATT, CDR2 SNEGSKA (reference sequence). The CDR3: CSARDQTGSGYGYTF. CDR3 DNA sequence: TGCAGTGCTAGAGATCAAACAGGGTCGGGCTATGGCTACACCTTC.

This chain connects TRBV20-1 to TRBJ2-3; TRBD2 aligns across 10 bases. Germline-derived CDR1 and CDR2 are DFQATT and SNEGSKA (reference sequence). This CDR3 is built from 17 residues. The J segment lost 2 bases and the V segment lost 3 bases, leaving 11 bases of the junction unmatched. The CDR3 sequence: CSASVSGGRGATDTQYF. Here the CDR3 DNA reads TGCAGTGCTAGTGTTAGCGGGGGGAGGGGGGCCACAGATACGCAGTATTTT.

This clonotype was found many times. The chain employs TRBV6-1 and TRBJ2-5; TRBD1 matches at 8 bases. CDR1 is MNHNS, CDR2 SASEGT, per germline. The CDR3 runs 15 residues. Trimming at V came to 6 bases and at J to 5 bases, leaving 11 bases not matched to a gene. CDR3 sequence (DNA): TGTGCCAGCAGCACCGGGACAGGCTATGTGGAGACCCAGTACTTC. This encodes CASSTGTGYVETQYF.

The rearrangement joins TRBV27 to TRBJ2-7, with D perhaps matching TRBD1 (5 bases). Germline CDR1 and CDR2: MNHEY and SMNVEV (reference sequence). CDR3 length equals 16 residues. The germline V and J ends were trimmed by 6 bases and 0 bases, with 18 bases remaining between them. In nucleotides, the CDR3 is TGTGCCAGCAGCCCCTCTTTTGGGGCCGACTCCTACGAGCAGTACTTC. This gives the protein CASSPSFGADSYEQYF.